Listed below are T cell receptor beta chains from one sample, sequenced in a study of vaccination and CD4 T cells after COVID-19. Each CDR3 protein gets one entry after TCRdb re-called the PCR reads with MiXCR. The sample has more than 9,000 distinct CDR3 sequences, less than 75% seen once. Their antigens remain unidentified. The material sequenced was CD4+ T cells from blood, cultured in vitro. The receptors come from a human donor who had recovered from COVID-19. Both conserved end residues are part of each CDR3. Fields, in order: clone size, V gene, D gene, J gene, CDR3 DNA, CDR3 protein. D genes are given only for firm matches. Not all rows give a size; the values are once, few, many and, for expanded clones, a class.

few	TRBV2	-	TRBJ1-6	TGTGCCAGCAGTGAAACGTATTCACCCCTCCACTTT	CASSETYSPLHF
-	TRBV27	-	TRBJ1-1	TGTGCCAGCAGTCCCAGAATGGGCACTGAAGCTTTCTTT	CASSPRMGTEAFF
-	TRBV7-2	-	TRBJ2-2	TGTGCCAGCAGCCTCAGGGGGGGTTTAAACACCGGGGAGCTGTTTTTT	CASSLRGGLNTGELFF
-	TRBV20-1	TRBD1	TRBJ2-5	TGCAGTGCTAGAGCCAGGGGGCTTCTACAAGAGACCCAGTACTTC	CSARARGLLQETQYF
-	TRBV19	-	TRBJ2-1	TGTGCCAGTAGTACCACCCGCGGCAATGAGCAGTTCTTC	CASSTTRGNEQFF
-	TRBV7-9	-	TRBJ1-3	TGTGCCAGCAGCCCAAGGTTGGTGGCTGGGCCTGGAAACACCATATATTTT	CASSPRLVAGPGNTIYF
once	TRBV11-3	TRBD1	TRBJ2-5	TGTGCCAGCAGCCCGGGACAGGGGTCTCAAGAGACCCAGTACTTC	CASSPGQGSQETQYF
-	TRBV28	TRBD2	TRBJ2-4	TGTGCCAGCAGTCCCCCCGGTAGCGGGCCGGCCAAAAACATTCAGTACTTC	CASSPPGSGPAKNIQYF
-	TRBV6-5	TRBD1	TRBJ1-3	TGTGCCAGCAGTTACGGACAGGGTGGAAACACCATATATTTT	CASSYGQGGNTIYF
-	TRBV6-1	TRBD2	TRBJ2-7	TGTGCCAGCAGTCCATCCGGGACTACCTACGAGCAGTACTTC	CASSPSGTTYEQYF
few	TRBV7-9	TRBD1	TRBJ2-4	TGTGCCAGCAGCTCGGGACAGGGTGGCGGACTAGCCAAAAACATTCAGTACTTC	CASSSGQGGGLAKNIQYF
once	TRBV7-2	-	TRBJ1-3	TGTGCCAGCAGCGACCGAGGGGGACTCTGGAACACCATATATTTT	CASSDRGGLWNTIYF
-	TRBV4-2	-	TRBJ2-2	TGTGCCAGCAGCCAACAGGAGATGACCGGGGAGCTGTTTTTT	CASSQQEMTGELFF
-	TRBV6-2/TRBV6-3	TRBD1	TRBJ1-6	TGTGCCACCCGCCGGGACAGGAATTCACCCCTCCACTTT	CATRRDRNSPLHF
-	TRBV2	-	TRBJ2-3	TGTGCCACCGGACTAACAGATACGCAGTATTTT	CATGLTDTQYF
-	TRBV20-1	-	TRBJ1-1	TGCAGTGCTAGGATGGGTGGGACTGAAGCTTTCTTT	CSARMGGTEAFF
large	TRBV5-4	-	TRBJ2-3	TGTGCCAGCAGCTTCGATGCCCCGGGAGCAGATACGCAGTATTTT	CASSFDAPGADTQYF
-	TRBV6-1	-	TRBJ1-5	TGTGCCAGCAAGACAGGTCTGGATCAGCCCCAGCATTTT	CASKTGLDQPQHF
-	TRBV24-1	TRBD2	TRBJ2-3	TGTGCCACCAGTGTCCTAGCGGGTAGCACAGATACGCAGTATTTT	CATSVLAGSTDTQYF
-	TRBV28	TRBD1	TRBJ2-7	TGTGCCAGCAGTTTACTACCCCCGGGACAGGGCAGGAAGGAGCAGTACTTC	CASSLLPPGQGRKEQYF
-	TRBV7-7	-	TRBJ1-5	TGTGCTATAAGATTTGGCAATCAGCCCCAGGATTTT	CAIRFGNQPQDF
-	TRBV19	-	TRBJ1-2	TGTGCCAGTAGTATAGATTCGACAGGCCCCTATGGCTACACCTTC	CASSIDSTGPYGYTF
few	TRBV5-1	-	TRBJ2-2	TGCGCCAGCAGCTTGAGGTGGCAGGGAACCCCTCCGAACACCGGGGAGCTGTTTTTT	CASSLRWQGTPPNTGELFF
-	TRBV27	-	TRBJ2-7	TGTGCCAGCAGTCCCCTTAGGGGCTTCGAGGAGCAGTACTTC	CASSPLRGFEEQYF
-	TRBV18	-	TRBJ2-7	TGTGCCAGCTCACCACGGGGGACCTACGAGCAGTACTTC	CASSPRGTYEQYF
-	TRBV7-2	-	TRBJ2-5	TGTGCCAGCAGCCGTTGGCAAGAGACCCAATACTTC	CASSRWQETQYF
-	TRBV5-1	TRBD1	TRBJ1-5	TGCGCCAGCAGCTCGACAGGGGGTGGGAATCAGCCCCAGCATTTT	CASSSTGGGNQPQHF
-	TRBV2	TRBD2	TRBJ2-3	TGTGCCAGCAGTCCATCGGGGGGTACAGATACGCAGTATTTT	CASSPSGGTDTQYF
-	TRBV18	TRBD1	TRBJ2-3	TGTGCCAGCTCACCTGACAGGGGGTTTAGCACAGATACGCAGTATTTT	CASSPDRGFSTDTQYF
-	TRBV6-5	-	TRBJ1-4	TGTGCCAGCAGTTACTCCATAGGGAATGAAAAACTGTTTTTT	CASSYSIGNEKLFF
-	TRBV20-1	-	TRBJ2-3	TGCAGTGCGACCCCCATGGGGGGAGTGAGCACAGATACGCAGTATTTT	CSATPMGGVSTDTQYF
few	TRBV2	-	TRBJ1-3	TGTGCCAGCCGGGCAAGCCTCGGAAACACCATATATTTT	CASRASLGNTIYF
-	TRBV12-3/TRBV12-4	-	TRBJ2-2	TGTGCCAGCAGTTTAGTGGGAGGCGGGGAGCTGTTTTTT	CASSLVGGGELFF
-	TRBV12-3/TRBV12-4	-	TRBJ2-7	TGTGCCAGCAGTCTGCAGGGCCACGAGCAGTACTTC	CASSLQGHEQYF
-	TRBV7-2	-	TRBJ1-5	TGTGCCAGCAGCTTAGAACGGGGAATGAAGCCCCAGCATTTT	CASSLERGMKPQHF
-	TRBV7-2	-	TRBJ2-2	TGTGCCAGCAGCTTAGAGGCTAGCACCGGGGAGCTGTTTTTT	CASSLEASTGELFF
few	TRBV20-1	-	TRBJ1-2	TGCAGTGCTAGACCTCGGCCGGGACCGAAAACGGGCGCGCATAGGGGCTACACCTTC	CSARPRPGPKTGAHRGYTF
-	TRBV9	TRBD2	TRBJ2-7	TGTGCCAGCAGCCTGGGACTAGCGGGGGGGCTGGGGGAGCAGTACTTC	CASSLGLAGGLGEQYF
-	TRBV2	-	TRBJ2-1	TGTGCCAGCAAACAGCTATACAATGAGCAGTTCTTC	CASKQLYNEQFF
-	TRBV5-8	TRBD2	TRBJ2-7	TGTGCCAGCAGCTTGTCAGGACTAGCGGGAGGGGACTACGAGCAGTACTTC	CASSLSGLAGGDYEQYF
-	TRBV21-1	-	TRBJ1-5	TGTGCCAGCAGCAAACCGGGGAACAGGGTCCTTAGCAATCAGCCCCAGCATTTT	CASSKPGNRVLSNQPQHF
once	TRBV6-2/TRBV6-3	TRBD1	TRBJ2-7	TGTGCCAGCAGTAGGACAGGGAAAATGAACGAGCAGTACTTC	CASSRTGKMNEQYF
-	TRBV5-1	-	TRBJ1-2	TGCGCCAGCAGCCCGGACGGGACTGTTTATGGCTACACCTTC	CASSPDGTVYGYTF